This T cell receptor (beta chain) derives from a study of low-dose radiotherapy and immunotherapy resistance in tumors. Study details: Both drugs were delivered intravenously to patients (nivolumab 240 mg every two weeks and ipilimumab 1 mg/kg every six weeks).

cDNA synthesis used a TRAV/TRBV-specific primer set for both chains. The authors amplified TCRs for 15 to 25 PCR cycles with a constant-region primer and a V-primer adapter. TCRdb used MiXCR to reprocess the reads, holding one entry per CDR3 protein. This sample has around 9,000 distinct CDR3 sequences, with around 75% found just once. There are 13 residues in the CDR3. Germline V CDR1 and CDR2: LNHDA, SQIVND (reference sequence). V was clipped by 5 bases and J by 0 bases, with 5 bases between them. Advanced solid tumors lacking tumor-infiltrating lymphocytes characterized eligible patients. The chain uses TRBV19 and TRBJ1-5, with D unclear. This sequence originates from a human donor with advanced metastatic prostate, ovarian, gallbladder or colorectal cancer (not recorded which). This table probably holds off-target reads from a library built for another chain. The CDR3 DNA sequence: TGTGCCAGTAGTCCGGGTAGCAATCAGCCCCAGCATTTT. Protein product: CASSPGSNQPQHF.